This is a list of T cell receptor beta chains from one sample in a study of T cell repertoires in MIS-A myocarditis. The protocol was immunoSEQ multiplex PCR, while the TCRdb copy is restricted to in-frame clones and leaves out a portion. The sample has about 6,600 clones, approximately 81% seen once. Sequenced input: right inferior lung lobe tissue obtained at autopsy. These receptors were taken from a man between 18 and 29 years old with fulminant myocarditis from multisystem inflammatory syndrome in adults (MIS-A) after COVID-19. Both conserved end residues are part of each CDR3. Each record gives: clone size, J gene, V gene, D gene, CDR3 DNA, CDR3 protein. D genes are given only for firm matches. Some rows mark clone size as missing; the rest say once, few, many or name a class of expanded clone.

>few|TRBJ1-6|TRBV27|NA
TGTGCCAGCAGTTTACCGGGTCAGACTCTCCACTTT
CASSLPGQTLHF
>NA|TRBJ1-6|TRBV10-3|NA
TGTGCCATCAGTATAGAGGGCGGGAATTCACCCCTCCACTTT
CAISIEGGNSPLHF
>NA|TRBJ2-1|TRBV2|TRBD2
TGTGCCAGCAGCCCACTAGCGGGGGGTCCTTACAATGAGCAGTTCTTC
CASSPLAGGPYNEQFF
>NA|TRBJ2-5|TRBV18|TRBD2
TGTGCCAGCTCACTCTATTCCGCGGGGGAAGAGACCCAGTACTTC
CASSLYSAGEETQYF
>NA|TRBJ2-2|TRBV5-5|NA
TGTGCCAGCAGCCCGAGACAGACCGGGGAGCTGTTTTTT
CASSPRQTGELFF
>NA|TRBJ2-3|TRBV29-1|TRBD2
TGCAGCGTAAACGGGGGGGGCACAGATACGCAGTATTTT
CSVNGGGTDTQYF
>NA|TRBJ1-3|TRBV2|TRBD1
TGTGCCAGCATGGGCAGGGGGAGAGACACCATATATTTT
CASMGRGRDTIYF
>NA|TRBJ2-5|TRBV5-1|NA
TGCGCCAGCAGCTTGGGGTCACAACAGGAGCAGACCCAGTACTTC
CASSLGSQQEQTQYF
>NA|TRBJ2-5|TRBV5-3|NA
TGTGCCAGAAGTACGACCGAAACTACAGGGTGGGGGGTCTTCGAGACCCAGTACTTC
CARSTTETTGWGVFETQYF
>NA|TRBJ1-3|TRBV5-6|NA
TGTGCCAGCAGCTCAGAAAACACCATATATTTT
CASSSENTIYF
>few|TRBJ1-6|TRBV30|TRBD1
TGTGCCGGGAAAGGGACAGGGGACTCACCCCTCCACTTT
CAGKGTGDSPLHF
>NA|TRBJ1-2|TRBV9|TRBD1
TGTGCCAGCAGCGCGGGACAGGGTTCAATGAGTGGCTACACCTTC
CASSAGQGSMSGYTF
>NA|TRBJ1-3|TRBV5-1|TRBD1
TGCGCCAGCAGCCTACAGGGGGTCGATGGAAACACCATATATTTT
CASSLQGVDGNTIYF
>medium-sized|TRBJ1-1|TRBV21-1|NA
TGTGCCAGCAGAAGACAGGGACCGAACACTGAAGCTTTCTTT
CASRRQGPNTEAFF
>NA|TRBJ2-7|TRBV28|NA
TGTGCCAGCAGTTTTCGTCGGGGGTCACCTACCTACGAGCAGTACTTC
CASSFRRGSPTYEQYF
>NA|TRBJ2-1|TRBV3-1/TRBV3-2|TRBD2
TGTGCCAGCAGCCGAGCTAGCGGGGGGTACAATGAGCAGTTCTTC
CASSRASGGYNEQFF
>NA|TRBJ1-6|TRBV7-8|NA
TGTGCCAGCAGCTCCAGACAGTCCGGGGGGGCTAATTCACCCCTCCACTTT
CASSSRQSGGANSPLHF
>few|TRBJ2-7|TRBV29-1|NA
TGCAGCGTTGTTGAGGTCAATTCCTACGAGCAGTACTTC
CSVVEVNSYEQYF
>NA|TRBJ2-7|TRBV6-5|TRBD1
TGTGCCAGCAGGGGTGGACAGGGGCGGTACGAGCAGTACTTC
CASRGGQGRYEQYF
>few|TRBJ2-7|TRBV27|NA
TGTGCCAGCTGGGGGCAGATGAGCTCCTACGAGCAGTACTTC
CASWGQMSSYEQYF
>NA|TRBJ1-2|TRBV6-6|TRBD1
TGTGCCAGCAGTGGCGACAGGGATGCCGGCTACACCTTC
CASSGDRDAGYTF
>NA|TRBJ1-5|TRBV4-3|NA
TGCGCCAGCAGCCAAGGGCAGGGTGGGCAGCCCCAGCATTTT
CASSQGQGGQPQHF
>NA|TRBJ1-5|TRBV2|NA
TGTGCCAGCAGTGGGGGCAATCAGCCCCAGCATTTT
CASSGGNQPQHF
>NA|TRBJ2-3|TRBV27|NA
TGTGCCAGCAGTCGGGACTTCAGCACAGATACGCAGTATTTT
CASSRDFSTDTQYF
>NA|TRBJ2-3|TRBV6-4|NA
TGTGCCAGCAGTGACGGGGTGGCAGATACGCAGTATTTT
CASSDGVADTQYF
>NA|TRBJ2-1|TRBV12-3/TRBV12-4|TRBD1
TGTGCCAGCAGTCTCTCCGGGACAGGGCAGTTCTTC
CASSLSGTGQFF
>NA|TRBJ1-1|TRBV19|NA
TGTGCCAGTACCCCCTCCCGTGGACTGATGAACACTGAAGCTTTCTTT
CASTPSRGLMNTEAFF
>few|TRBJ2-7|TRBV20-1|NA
TGCAGTGCCTCCTCCGGATACGAGCAGTACTTC
CSASSGYEQYF
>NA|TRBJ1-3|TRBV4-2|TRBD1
TGTGCCAGCAGCCAAGAGATTAAGGCGGGACAGGCTGGAAACACCATATATTTT
CASSQEIKAGQAGNTIYF
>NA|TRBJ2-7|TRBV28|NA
TGTGCCAGCAATGGATTTCCGACCTACGAGCAGTACTTC
CASNGFPTYEQYF
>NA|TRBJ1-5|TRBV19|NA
TGTGCCAGTAGCCGTAATAGCAATCAGCCCCAGCATTTT
CASSRNSNQPQHF
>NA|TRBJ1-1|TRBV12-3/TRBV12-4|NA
TGTGCCAGCAGTTTAGCGATCAGGGGTGAAGCTTTCTTT
CASSLAIRGEAFF
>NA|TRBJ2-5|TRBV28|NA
TGTGCCACGGGGGACAGCCAAGAGACCCAGTACTTC
CATGDSQETQYF
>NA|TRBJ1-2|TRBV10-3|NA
TGTGCCATCAGTGACAGGGGAAAGAACTATGGCTACACCTTC
CAISDRGKNYGYTF
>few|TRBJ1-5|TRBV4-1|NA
TGCGCCAGCAGCCTTCTGGTGGGTCAGCCCCAGCATTTT
CASSLLVGQPQHF
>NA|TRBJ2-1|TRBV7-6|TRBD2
TGTGCCAGCAGCACAAGACTAGCGGGGGGTAATGAGCAGTTCTTC
CASSTRLAGGNEQFF
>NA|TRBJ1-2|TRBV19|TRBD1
TGTGCCAGTAGTTCGACCGGGACAGGCAGTACCTATGGCTACACCTTC
CASSSTGTGSTYGYTF
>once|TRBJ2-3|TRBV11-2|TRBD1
TGTGCCAGCAGCTTAGGGGACAGGGGTGGTACGCAGTATTTT
CASSLGDRGGTQYF
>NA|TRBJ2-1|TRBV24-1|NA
TGTGCCACCAGTGATTCGTCGGGACTTGGTGAGCAGTTCTTC
CATSDSSGLGEQFF
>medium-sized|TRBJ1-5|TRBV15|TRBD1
TGTGCCACCAGCAGAGGGACAGGGGGGCTCAATCAGCCCCAGCATTTT
CATSRGTGGLNQPQHF
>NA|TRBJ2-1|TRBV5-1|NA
TGCGCCAGCAGCCTTCGGGACTCTTCAACCCCAGGCAATGAGCAGTTCTTC
CASSLRDSSTPGNEQFF
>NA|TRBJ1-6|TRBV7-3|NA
TGTGCCAGCAGCCCGGGCCAGGGAATCGGGCCCCTCCACTTT
CASSPGQGIGPLHF
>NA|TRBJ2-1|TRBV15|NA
TGTGCCACCAGCAGAGAAATCGGGTCCTACAATGAGCAGTTCTTC
CATSREIGSYNEQFF
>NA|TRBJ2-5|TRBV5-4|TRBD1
TGTGCCAGCAGCTTGGGGACAGGGGGCGACGAGACCCAGTACTTC
CASSLGTGGDETQYF